This T cell receptor beta chain stems from a study of shared clonotypes between healthy human individuals. Study-level results: Richness estimates generally favored naive over memory subsets.

The CD4+ fraction was divided into a CD45RA+ naive subset and a CD45RA-negative memory subset. Note on this clone: The target antigen is unknown. The same CDR3 is also encoded by other DNA sequences in this sample.

The authors distributed each subset's genomic DNA evenly over several immunoSEQ plates. Data came from immunoSEQ multiplex PCR; TCRdb stores just in-frame clones and leaves some out. The sample contains about 1.5 million clones, roughly 97% of which appear only once. The sample taken for sequencing was naive CD4+ T cells sorted from blood. Described subset: CD45RA+ positively selected. The TCR comes from a man aged 25 to 40 in good health.

The CDR3 loop is CASSVALDTQYF. CDR3 sequence (DNA): TGTGCCAGCAGCGTCGCTTTGGATACGCAGTATTTT. This chain uses TRBV9 with TRBJ2-3; D uncertain. The length of the CDR3 is 12 residues. Between the trimmed V and J ends, which lost 2 bases and 6 bases, there was a span of 7 bases. Germline assignment: CDR1 SGDLS and CDR2 YYNGEE.